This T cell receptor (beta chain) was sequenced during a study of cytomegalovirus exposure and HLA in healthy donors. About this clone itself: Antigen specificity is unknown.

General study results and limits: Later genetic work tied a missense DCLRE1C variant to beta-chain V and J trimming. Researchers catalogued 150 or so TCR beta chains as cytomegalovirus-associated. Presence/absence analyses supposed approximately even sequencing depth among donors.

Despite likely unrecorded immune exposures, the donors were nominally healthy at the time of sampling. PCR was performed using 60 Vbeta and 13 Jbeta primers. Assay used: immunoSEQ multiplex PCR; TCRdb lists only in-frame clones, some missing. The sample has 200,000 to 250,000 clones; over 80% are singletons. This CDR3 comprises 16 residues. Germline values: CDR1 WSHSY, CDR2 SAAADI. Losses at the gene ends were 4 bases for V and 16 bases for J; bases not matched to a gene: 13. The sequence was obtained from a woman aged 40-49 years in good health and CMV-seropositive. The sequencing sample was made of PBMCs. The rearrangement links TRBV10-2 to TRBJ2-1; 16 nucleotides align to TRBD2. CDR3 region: CASSGSTAGTSGGGFF. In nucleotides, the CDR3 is TGCGCCAGCAGTGGCTCAACTGCCGGGACTAGCGGGGGGGGTTTCTTC.